These 21 T cell receptor beta chains were sequenced from one sample in a study of technical replicates of blood from several donors. Sequencing used immunoSEQ multiplex PCR; TCRdb keeps in-frame clones, though not all of them. Among tens of thousands of clones, 95% to 98% were seen once, and the ten largest hold 0.15%. Source material: T cells isolated from PBMCs. These receptors all stem from a human donor in good health.

This chain uses TRBV4-1 with TRBJ2-7, with 9 bases matching TRBD2. Germline CDR1 and CDR2: MGHRA and YSYEKL. Unmatched junction bases numbered 6, after V lost 0 bases and J lost 0 bases. There are 17 residues in the CDR3. CDR3 sequence (DNA): TGCGCCAGCAGCCAAGAAATAGCGGGAGTTATCTCCTACGAGCAGTACTTC. It yields the protein CASSQEIAGVISYEQYF.

The rearrangement links TRBV2 to TRBJ2-5; the D gene is possibly TRBD2 (6 bases). Trimming stripped 3 bases from V and 2 bases from J, with 19 bases between. There are 17 residues in the CDR3. The V gene's germline CDR1 is SNHLY and CDR2 FYNNEI. The CDR3 reads CASSELEGKPAQETQYF. CDR3 DNA: TGTGCCAGCAGTGAGTTGGAGGGGAAGCCCGCTCAAGAGACCCAGTACTTC.

This clone was seen once. The sample has other DNA sequences that encode this CDR3 too. The chain carries TRBV5-1 and TRBJ2-2; D remains unclear. The CDR3 spans 13 residues. CDR1 is SGHRS, CDR2 YFSETQ, per germline. Trimming took 1 base from V and 4 from J, leaving 5 bases between them. The CDR3 protein is CASSLTVTGELFF. DNA of the CDR3: TGCGCCAGCAGCTTGACAGTCACCGGGGAGCTGTTTTTT.

The gene calls are TRBV2 and TRBJ2-2, with 10 bases that match TRBD2. Trimming cost V 4 bases and J 0 bases; bases outside gene matches: 5. The germline CDR1 and CDR2 sequences are SNHLY and FYNNEI. CDR3 length: 17 amino acids. CDR3 in amino acids: CASSADGTSANTGELFF. The CDR3 DNA sequence: TGTGCCAGCAGTGCGGACGGGACTAGCGCGAACACCGGGGAGCTGTTTTTT.

The V and J genes are TRBV11-2 and TRBJ2-1; TRBD2 matches 14 bases. The CDR3 contains 15 residues. With 5 bases clipped from V and 7 bases from J, the junction kept 4 bases outside the gene matches. The V gene's germline CDR1 is SGHAT and CDR2 FQNNGV. For the CDR3, the DNA is TGTGCCAGCAGCACCGGACTAGCGGGAGGAAATGAGCAGTTCTTC. Translation gives CASSTGLAGGNEQFF.

The gene calls are TRBV4-2 and TRBJ1-5, with D unresolved. This CDR3 spans 15 amino acids. Trimming took 1 base from V and 6 from J, leaving 13 bases between them. Germline V gene lookup returns CDR1 LGHNA and CDR2 YNFKEQ. CDR3 DNA: TGTGCCAGCAGCCAAGCGAAGACATATGGTCAGCCCCAGCATTTT. Encoded protein: CASSQAKTYGQPQHF.

The rearrangement uses TRBV5-4 and TRBJ1-2; possibly TRBD1 for D (6 bases). Germline CDR1 reads SGHNT; CDR2 reads YYREEE (reference sequence). The CDR3 length is 15 residues. V shed 2 bases and J shed 5 bases, with 16 bases lying between them. The CDR3 here is CASSLIRAQGYGYTF. Written as DNA, the CDR3 is TGTGCCAGCAGCTTAATCCGAGCACAGGGTTATGGCTACACCTTC.

The chain combines TRBV5-4 with TRBJ1-2; maybe TRBD1 (5 bases). Trimming took off 4 bases at V and 4 bases at J, with 20 bases between the two ends. Germline V gives CDR1 SGHNT, CDR2 YYREEE (reference sequence). This CDR3 region has 16 residues. The DNA for the CDR3 is TGTGCCAGCAGCCCTGGGGGGGTGTCGCTGATCTATGGCTACACCTTC. Amino acid sequence: CASSPGGVSLIYGYTF.

The V and J genes are TRBV4-1 and TRBJ2-7, with D perhaps matching TRBD1 (6 bases). Germline lookup yields CDR1 MGHRA and CDR2 YSYEKL. This CDR3 has 18 amino acids. Trimming stripped 4 bases from V and 3 bases from J, with 25 bases between. The DNA of the CDR3 is TGCGCCAGCAGCCCCATAAACCACAGGGTTCGACCGATCTACGAGCAGTACTTC. This sequence encodes CASSPINHRVRPIYEQYF.

The V call is TRBV7-3, the J call TRBJ2-1; TRBD2 agrees at 8 bases. The CDR3 has 15 amino acids. CDR1 SGHTA and CDR2 FQGTGA come from the germline V gene. With V trimmed by 5 bases and J by 2 bases, 5 bases remained unmatched. The chain's CDR3 is CASSLGLAAYNEQFF. CDR3 bases: TGTGCCAGCAGCCTTGGACTAGCAGCCTACAATGAGCAGTTCTTC. The whole variable domain, filled in from reference TRBV7-3 and TRBJ2-1, reads GAGVSQTPSNKVTEKGKYVELRCDPISGHTALYWYRQSLGQGPEFLIYFQGTGAADDSGLPNDRFFAVRPEGSVSTLKIQRTERGDSAVYLCASSLGLAAYNEQFFGPGTRLTVL.

The chain carries TRBV6-6 and TRBJ1-5; D is perhaps TRBD1 (5 bases). V lost 0 bases to trimming and J lost 7 bases, with 7 bases between them. The germline V gene encodes CDR1 MNHNY and CDR2 SVGAGI (reference sequence). This CDR3 is 13 amino acids long. The chain's CDR3 is CASSYSQAQPQHF. CDR3 bases: TGTGCCAGCAGTTACTCACAGGCCCAGCCCCAGCATTTT.

About this clone itself: At one end, the junction sequence differs from germline, possibly due to a read error. V usage is TRBV7-7 and J usage is TRBJ2-5; 7 nucleotides align to TRBD1. The CDR3 has 13 residues. CDR1 and CDR2 (germline): SSHAT, FNYEAQ (reference sequence). The CDR3 DNA reads as TGTGCTAGCAGCTTCCTAAGGGGGCGGACCCAGTACTTC. It translates to CASSFLRGRTQYF.

The chain employs TRBV2 and TRBJ1-6; TRBD1 matches at 10 bases. The J segment lost 3 bases and the V segment lost 4 bases, leaving 0 bases of the junction unmatched. The CDR3 contains 15 residues. The germline V gene has CDR1 SNHLY and CDR2 FYNNEI. This chain's CDR3 is CASSGTGGYNSPLHF. The CDR3, as DNA: TGTGCCAGCAGTGGGACAGGGGGCTATAATTCACCCCTCCACTTT.

The V call is TRBV2, the J call TRBJ2-2; 10 bases map to TRBD2. J gave up 8 bases and V 10 bases, and 16 bases lay outside the gene matches. The V gene's germline CDR1 is SNHLY and CDR2 FYNNEI. The CDR3 loop spans 16 amino acids. CDR3 sequence (DNA): TGTGCCAAAAGACTAGGGGCAGCGGGGGGGCCAGGGGAGCTGTTTTTT. Its protein is CAKRLGAAGGPGELFF.

The chain uses TRBV9 and TRBJ2-1, with 10 bases aligning to TRBD2. This CDR3 contains 15 residues. Trimming removed 4 bases from V and 8 bases from J; junction bases left unmatched: 9. Germline CDR1 and CDR2: SGDLS and YYNGEE. The CDR3 coding sequence is TGTGCCAGCAGCCTTAGAGCGGGAGGGCCCGATGAGCAGTTCTTC. Amino acid sequence: CASSLRAGGPDEQFF.

The chain combines TRBV28 with TRBJ2-4; possibly TRBD1 for D (5 bases). This CDR3 region has 13 residues. The germline CDR1 and CDR2 sequences are MDHEN and SYDVKM. V was cut by 6 bases and J by 3 bases, with 9 bases left in between. The CDR3 coding sequence is TGTGCCAGCAGGGGTAGGGGCAAAAACATTCAGTACTTC. This encodes CASRGRGKNIQYF.

This clone came up once. The rearrangement links TRBV27 to TRBJ2-7; TRBD1 is a possible D gene (5 bases). CDR3 length equals 15 residues. V was cut by 2 bases and J by 0 bases, with 11 bases left in between. The V gene's germline CDR1 is MNHEY and CDR2 SMNVEV (reference sequence). Here the CDR3 DNA reads TGTGCCAGCAGTTTAGCAGGGAAACCCTCCTACGAGCAGTACTTC. Encoded protein: CASSLAGKPSYEQYF.

The rearrangement uses TRBV27 and TRBJ1-6; D perhaps matches TRBD1 (5 bases). The CDR3 spans 14 residues. V shed 5 bases and J shed 7 bases, with 12 bases lying between them. Per germline, CDR1 MNHEY and CDR2 SMNVEV (reference sequence). CDR3 DNA sequence: TGTGCCAGCAGTGATTTCGGGGGGAATTCACCCCTCCACTTT. Translation: CASSDFGGNSPLHF.

J is TRBJ1-3 and V is TRBV13, with D tentatively TRBD1 (5 bases). CDR3 length equals 17 residues. The ends were cut back, 4 bases at V and 0 bases at J, with 16 bases in the middle. Germline V gene lookup returns CDR1 PRHDT and CDR2 FYEKMQ (reference sequence). CDR3 protein: CASSSHLLGASGNTIYF. DNA of the CDR3: TGTGCCAGCAGCTCCCACTTGCTAGGGGCCTCTGGAAACACCATATATTTT. The full variable domain, with the rest looked up from reference TRBV13 and TRBJ1-3, is AAGVIQSPRHLIKEKRETATLKCYPIPRHDTVYWYQQGPGQDPQFLISFYEKMQSDKGSIPDRFSAQQFSDYHSELNMSSLELGDSALYFCASSSHLLGASGNTIYFGEGSWLTVV.

The rearrangement links TRBV5-4 to TRBJ2-2; 10 positions match TRBD2. The CDR3 sequence is 16 residues long. Germline CDR1 and CDR2: SGHNT and YYREEE (reference sequence). Trimming at V came to 5 bases and at J to 7 bases, leaving 11 bases not matched to a gene. The CDR3 region is CASRERTSGPHGELFF. The CDR3 DNA reads as TGTGCCAGCAGGGAAAGGACTAGCGGACCCCACGGGGAGCTGTTTTTT.

The chain couples TRBV4-1 to TRBJ1-2; unclear D gene. The V end lost 7 bases, the J end lost 5 bases, and 20 bases lay between the germline ends. The CDR3 has 15 amino acids. Germline CDR1 and CDR2: MGHRA and YSYEKL. The CDR3 DNA sequence: TGCGCCAGCACCCCAGGCACCAGGACTGATTATGGCTACACCTTC. It encodes CASTPGTRTDYGYTF.